These T cell receptor beta chains were read from a single sample in a study of T cells after yellow fever vaccination. MiXCR was run by TCRdb on the 5' RACE reads, yielding one entry per CDR3 protein. The sample carries 300,000 to 400,000 distinct CDR3 sequences, around 13% recorded once. The sample in question was CD4+ T cells sorted from PBMCs, obtained 15 days after the yellow fever booster vaccination. These receptors were collected from a man aged 18 to 35 who received the YFV17D yellow fever vaccine. CDR3s include the opening cysteine and the closing phenylalanine or tryptophan. A D gene is named only where the DNA matches it firmly.

j_gene: TRBJ1-1; d_gene: .; v_gene: TRBV5-1; CDR3aa: CASSREGTEAFF
j_gene: TRBJ2-1; d_gene: .; v_gene: TRBV6-5; CDR3aa: CASSYFAPPSQDEQFF
j_gene: TRBJ2-5; d_gene: .; v_gene: TRBV20-1; CDR3aa: CSASPSRTQYF
j_gene: TRBJ2-5; d_gene: .; v_gene: TRBV20-1; CDR3aa: CSAPDLRRPEETQYF
j_gene: TRBJ1-4; d_gene: .; v_gene: TRBV4-1; CDR3aa: CASSHILGPRGNEKLFF
j_gene: TRBJ1-2; d_gene: TRBD1; v_gene: TRBV27; CDR3aa: CASSIQGAPNYGYTF
j_gene: TRBJ2-2; d_gene: TRBD1; v_gene: TRBV19; CDR3aa: CASSRSGGHTGELFF
j_gene: TRBJ2-7; d_gene: .; v_gene: TRBV10-3; CDR3aa: CAISGSPTRASYEQYF
j_gene: TRBJ1-5; d_gene: .; v_gene: TRBV6-2/TRBV6-3; CDR3aa: CASSQDSPLGPQHF
j_gene: TRBJ2-1; d_gene: .; v_gene: TRBV7-2; CDR3aa: CASSSHSSSYNEQFF
j_gene: TRBJ2-3; d_gene: .; v_gene: TRBV20-1; CDR3aa: CSAPRTNKFTDTQYF
j_gene: TRBJ2-2; d_gene: .; v_gene: TRBV7-3; CDR3aa: CASSLAGDSGELFF
j_gene: TRBJ2-5; d_gene: .; v_gene: TRBV5-6; CDR3aa: CASSLPRGGETQYF